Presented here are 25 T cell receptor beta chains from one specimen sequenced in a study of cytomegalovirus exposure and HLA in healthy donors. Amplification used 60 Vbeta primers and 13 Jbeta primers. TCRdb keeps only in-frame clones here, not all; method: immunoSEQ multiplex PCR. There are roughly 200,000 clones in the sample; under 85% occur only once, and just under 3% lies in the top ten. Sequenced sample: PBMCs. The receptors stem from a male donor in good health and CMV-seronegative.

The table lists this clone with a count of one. The CDR3 DNA reads as TGTGCCAGCAGGTTAAACACCGCAAAGATCTATGGCTACACCTTC. It translates to CASRLNTAKIYGYTF. J is TRBJ1-2 and V is TRBV7-9; D unresolved. In germline, CDR1 is SEHNR, CDR2 FQNEAQ (reference sequence). CDR3 length equals 15 residues. V lost 6 bases and J lost 4, with 18 bases in between.

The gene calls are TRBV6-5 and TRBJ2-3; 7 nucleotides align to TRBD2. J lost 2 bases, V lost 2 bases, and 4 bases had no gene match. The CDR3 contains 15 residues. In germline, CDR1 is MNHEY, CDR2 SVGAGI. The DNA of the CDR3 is TGTGCCAGCAGTTACGGGGGGGAGTCCACAGATACGCAGTATTTT. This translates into CASSYGGESTDTQYF.

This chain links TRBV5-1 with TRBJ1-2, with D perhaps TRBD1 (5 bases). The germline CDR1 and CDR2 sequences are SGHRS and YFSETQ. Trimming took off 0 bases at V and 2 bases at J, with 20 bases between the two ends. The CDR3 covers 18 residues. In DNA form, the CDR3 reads TGCGCCAGCAGCTTGGCCCCCCCCGGGGGGAATGTAAACTATGGCTACACCTTC. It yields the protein CASSLAPPGGNVNYGYTF.

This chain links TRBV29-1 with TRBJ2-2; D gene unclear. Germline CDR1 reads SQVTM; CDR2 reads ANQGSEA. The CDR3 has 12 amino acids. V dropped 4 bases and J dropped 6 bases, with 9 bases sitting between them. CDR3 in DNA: TGCAGCGTTGTAATTAGTGCCGGGGAGCTGTTTTTT. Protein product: CSVVISAGELFF.

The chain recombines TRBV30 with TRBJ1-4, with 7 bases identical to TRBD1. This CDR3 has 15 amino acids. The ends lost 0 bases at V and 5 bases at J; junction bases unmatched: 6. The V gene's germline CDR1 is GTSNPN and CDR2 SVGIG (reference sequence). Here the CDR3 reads CAWSVRSRGNEKLFF. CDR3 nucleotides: TGTGCCTGGAGTGTACGATCCAGGGGGAATGAAAAACTGTTTTTT.

CDR3 region: CASSYSGVSGNTIYF. CDR3 DNA: TGTGCCAGCAGTTACTCAGGGGTCTCTGGAAACACCATATATTTT. The chain recombines TRBV6-5 with TRBJ1-3, with a possible D match to TRBD1 (5 bases). CDR3 length equals 15 residues. V was shortened by 0 bases and J by 0 bases, with 6 bases between the two germline ends. Germline values: CDR1 MNHEY, CDR2 SVGAGI.

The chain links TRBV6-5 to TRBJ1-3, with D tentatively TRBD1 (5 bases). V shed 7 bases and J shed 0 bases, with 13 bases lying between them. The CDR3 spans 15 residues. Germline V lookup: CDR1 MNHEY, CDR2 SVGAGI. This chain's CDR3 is CASMRGSGSGNTIYF. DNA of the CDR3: TGTGCCAGCATGCGGGGGAGCGGCTCTGGAAACACCATATATTTT.

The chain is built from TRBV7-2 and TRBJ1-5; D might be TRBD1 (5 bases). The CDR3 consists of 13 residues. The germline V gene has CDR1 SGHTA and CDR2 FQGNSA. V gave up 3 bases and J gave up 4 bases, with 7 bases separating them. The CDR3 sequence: CASSFNRNQPQHF. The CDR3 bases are TGTGCCAGCAGCTTTAACAGGAATCAGCCCCAGCATTTT.

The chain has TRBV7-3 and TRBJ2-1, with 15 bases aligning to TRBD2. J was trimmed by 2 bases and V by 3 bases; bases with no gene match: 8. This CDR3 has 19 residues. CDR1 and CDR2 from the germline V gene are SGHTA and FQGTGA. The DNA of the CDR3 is TGTGCCAGCAGCTTGACGGGACTAGCGGGGGGAACTCCCTACAATGAGCAGTTCTTC. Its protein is CASSLTGLAGGTPYNEQFF.

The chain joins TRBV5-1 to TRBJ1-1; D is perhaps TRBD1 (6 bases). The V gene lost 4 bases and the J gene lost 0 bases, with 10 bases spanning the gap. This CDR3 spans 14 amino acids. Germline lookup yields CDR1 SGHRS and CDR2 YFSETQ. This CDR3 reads CASSTTGMNTEAFF. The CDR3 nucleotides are TGCGCCAGCAGCACGACAGGAATGAACACTGAAGCTTTCTTT.

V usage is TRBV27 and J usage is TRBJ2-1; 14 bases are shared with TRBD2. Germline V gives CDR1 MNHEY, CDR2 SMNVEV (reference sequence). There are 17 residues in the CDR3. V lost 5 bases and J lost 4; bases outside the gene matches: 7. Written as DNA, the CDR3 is TGTGCCAGCAGTCCCCGACTAGCGGGAGGGCCTTACAATGAGCAGTTCTTC. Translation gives CASSPRLAGGPYNEQFF.

CDR3 DNA: TGTGCCATCAGTGAGGAGGATGAGCAGTTCTTC. This encodes CAISEEDEQFF. The V gene is TRBV10-3, the J gene TRBJ2-1; no definite D call. The germline V and J ends were trimmed by 2 bases and 8 bases, with 4 bases remaining between them. This CDR3 has 11 amino acids. Germline CDR1 ENHRY, CDR2 SYGVKD.

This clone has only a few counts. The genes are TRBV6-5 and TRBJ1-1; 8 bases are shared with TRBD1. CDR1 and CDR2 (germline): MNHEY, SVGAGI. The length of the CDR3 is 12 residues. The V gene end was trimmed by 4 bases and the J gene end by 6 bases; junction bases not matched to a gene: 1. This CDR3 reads CASSWTGSEAFF. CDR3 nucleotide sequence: TGTGCCAGCAGTTGGACAGGGTCTGAAGCTTTCTTT.

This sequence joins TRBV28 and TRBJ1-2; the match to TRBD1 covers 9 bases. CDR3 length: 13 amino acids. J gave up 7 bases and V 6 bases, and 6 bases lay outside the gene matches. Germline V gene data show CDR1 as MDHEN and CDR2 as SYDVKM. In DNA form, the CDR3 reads TGTGCCAGCAGGTATACAGGGGGCACTGGCTACACCTTC. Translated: CASRYTGGTGYTF.

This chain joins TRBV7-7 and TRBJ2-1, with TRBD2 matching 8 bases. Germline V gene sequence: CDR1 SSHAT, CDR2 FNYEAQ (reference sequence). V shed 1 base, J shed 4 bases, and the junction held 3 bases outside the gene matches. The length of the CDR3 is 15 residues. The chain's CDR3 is CASSLGTSGYNEQFF. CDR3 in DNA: TGTGCCAGCAGCTTAGGTACTAGCGGATACAATGAGCAGTTCTTC.

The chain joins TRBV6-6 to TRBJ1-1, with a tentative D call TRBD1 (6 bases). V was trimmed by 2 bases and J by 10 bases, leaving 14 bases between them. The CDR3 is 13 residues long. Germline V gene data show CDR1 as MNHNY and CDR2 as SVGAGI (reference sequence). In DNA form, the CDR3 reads TGTGCCAGCAGTTACGGGGGCGAGGGGGTAGCTTTCTTT. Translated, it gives CASSYGGEGVAFF.

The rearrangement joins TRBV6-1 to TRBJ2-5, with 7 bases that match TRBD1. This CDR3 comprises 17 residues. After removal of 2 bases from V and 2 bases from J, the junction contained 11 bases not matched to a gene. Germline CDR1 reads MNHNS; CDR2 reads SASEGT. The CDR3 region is CASSEYLGTAPQETQYF. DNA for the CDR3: TGTGCCAGCAGTGAATACCTCGGGACAGCCCCACAAGAGACCCAGTACTTC.

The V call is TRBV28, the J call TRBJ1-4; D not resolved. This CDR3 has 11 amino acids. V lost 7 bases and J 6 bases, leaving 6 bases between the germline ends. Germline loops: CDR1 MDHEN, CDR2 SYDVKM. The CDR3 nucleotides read TGTGCCAGCAATTCGGATGAAAAACTGTTTTTT. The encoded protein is CASNSDEKLFF.

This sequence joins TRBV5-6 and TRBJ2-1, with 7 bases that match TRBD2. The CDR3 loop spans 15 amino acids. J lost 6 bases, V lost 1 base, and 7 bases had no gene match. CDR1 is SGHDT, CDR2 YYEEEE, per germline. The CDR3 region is CASSLLTSDLNEQFF. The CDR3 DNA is TGTGCCAGCAGCTTGTTAACTAGCGATCTCAATGAGCAGTTCTTC.

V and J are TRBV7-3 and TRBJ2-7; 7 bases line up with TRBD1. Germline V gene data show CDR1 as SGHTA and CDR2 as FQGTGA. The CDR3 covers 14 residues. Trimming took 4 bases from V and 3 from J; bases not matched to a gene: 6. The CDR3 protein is CASSSTGQDYEQYF. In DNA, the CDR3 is TGTGCCAGCAGCTCAACCGGACAGGACTACGAGCAGTACTTC.

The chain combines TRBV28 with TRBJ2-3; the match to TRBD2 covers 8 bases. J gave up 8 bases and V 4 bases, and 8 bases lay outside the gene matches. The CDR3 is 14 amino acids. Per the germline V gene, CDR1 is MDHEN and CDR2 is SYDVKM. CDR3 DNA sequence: TGTGCCAGCAGTTCAGCGGGAGACAGAACTACGCAGTATTTT. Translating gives CASSSAGDRTTQYF.

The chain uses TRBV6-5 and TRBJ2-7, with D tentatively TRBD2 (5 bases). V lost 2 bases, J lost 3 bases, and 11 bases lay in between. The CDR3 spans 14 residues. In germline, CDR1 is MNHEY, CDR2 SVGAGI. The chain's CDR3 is CASSYGQDFYEQYF. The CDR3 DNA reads TGTGCCAGCAGTTACGGCCAGGACTTCTACGAGCAGTACTTC.

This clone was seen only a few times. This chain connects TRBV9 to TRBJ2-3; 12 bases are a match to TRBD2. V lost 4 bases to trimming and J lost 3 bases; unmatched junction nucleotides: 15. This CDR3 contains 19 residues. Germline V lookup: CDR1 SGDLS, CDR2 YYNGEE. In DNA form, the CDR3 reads TGTGCCAGCAGCCCCTCTAGCGGGGGGGCCGTAGGAGCAACAGATACGCAGTATTTT. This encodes CASSPSSGGAVGATDTQYF.

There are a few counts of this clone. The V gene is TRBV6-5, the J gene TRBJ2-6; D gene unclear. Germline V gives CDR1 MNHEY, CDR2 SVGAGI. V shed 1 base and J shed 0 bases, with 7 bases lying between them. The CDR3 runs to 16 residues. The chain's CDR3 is CASSYWAASGANVLTF. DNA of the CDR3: TGTGCCAGCAGTTACTGGGCAGCCTCTGGGGCCAACGTCCTGACTTTC.

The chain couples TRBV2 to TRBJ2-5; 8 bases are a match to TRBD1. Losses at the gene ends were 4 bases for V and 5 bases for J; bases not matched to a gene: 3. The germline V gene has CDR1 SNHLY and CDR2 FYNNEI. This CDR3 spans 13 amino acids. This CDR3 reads CASSAGGEETQYF. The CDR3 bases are TGTGCCAGCAGTGCAGGGGGCGAGGAGACCCAGTACTTC.